This entry describes one TCR beta chain. The data are from a study of blood T cell repertoires in COVID-19. The method was immunoSEQ multiplex PCR; TCRdb's version includes in-frame clones alone and lacks a portion of them. This table has tens of thousands of clones, around 79% appearing once. The origin of this receptor is a woman aged 70-85 years with acute or convalescent COVID-19. The sample consisted of peripheral blood.

Written as DNA, the CDR3 is TGTGCCAGCAGTGGATCGCTTGGGACAGGGGGCAGGGAGACCCAGTACTTC. Translating it yields CASSGSLGTGGRETQYF. The V call is TRBV25-1, the J call TRBJ2-5; 12 bases map to TRBD1. Trimming took 4 bases from V and 5 from J; bases not matched to a gene: 11. Per the germline V gene, CDR1 is MGHDK and CDR2 is SYGVNS. This CDR3 contains 17 residues.